The 7 T cell receptor beta chains below were found in one sample sequenced in a study of a mutant IDH1 vaccine in newly diagnosed glioma. These receptors have no known antigen. The time point was: week 23, last vaccination. In the vaccine, a single dose held 300 ug of the mutant IDH1 20-mer peptide, along with topical imiquimod. Sequenced by immunoSEQ multiplex PCR; TCRdb stores in-frame clones only, minus some. The sample has some 80,000 clones; 75% to 90% are singletons. The sample consisted of PBMCs, taken from a glioma patient whose treatment included an IDH1 peptide vaccine. Source of these receptors: a woman in her forties or fifties with glioma.

The genes are TRBV11-2 and TRBJ2-1; D is uncertain. CDR1 and CDR2 (germline): SGHAT, FQNNGV. V was trimmed by 1 base and J by 6 bases, leaving 4 bases between them. This CDR3 comprises 12 residues. The CDR3 is CASSLGVNEQFF. The CDR3 DNA is TGTGCCAGCAGCTTAGGGGTCAATGAGCAGTTCTTC. Variable domain in full (rest from reference TRBV11-2 and TRBJ2-1): EAGVAQSPRYKIIEKRQSVAFWCNPISGHATLYWYQQILGQGPKLLIQFQNNGVVDDSQLPKDRFSAERLKGVDSTLKIQPAKLEDSAVYLCASSLGVNEQFFGPGTRLTVL.

In its sample, this clone was seen a few times. This chain joins TRBV4-2 and TRBJ1-2; the D gene is possibly TRBD1 (5 bases). This CDR3 is built from 16 residues. The V gene's germline CDR1 is LGHNA and CDR2 YNFKEQ. The V end was cut by 0 bases, the J end by 5 bases, with 16 bases between. The DNA of the CDR3 is TGTGCCAGCAGCCAAGAGAGGGTAGGGACTCGTTATGGCTACACCTTC. Translating it yields CASSQERVGTRYGYTF.

The rearrangement joins TRBV7-3 to TRBJ2-7; 10 bases match TRBD2. The trim removed 8 bases at V and 1 base at J, leaving 8 bases unmatched. The CDR3 is 15 residues long. Germline V gene data show CDR1 as SGHTA and CDR2 as FQGTGA. The CDR3 nucleotides read TGTGCCAGCGCCCTAACTAGCGGGATTTCCTACGAGCAGTACTTC. Residues: CASALTSGISYEQYF.

The V gene is TRBV5-1, the J gene TRBJ1-6; TRBD1 aligns across 8 bases. The CDR3 is 15 amino acids. The V and J ends lost 4 bases and 7 bases, in that order; junction bases with no gene match: 7. Germline lookup yields CDR1 SGHRS and CDR2 YFSETQ. In DNA form, the CDR3 reads TGCGCCAGCAGCGCACCGGGACAGGTGAATTCACCCCTCCACTTT. Its translation: CASSAPGQVNSPLHF.

This chain links TRBV29-1 with TRBJ2-7; D perhaps matches TRBD2 (6 bases). The ends were cut back, 6 bases at V and 2 bases at J, with 14 bases in the middle. Germline V gene sequence: CDR1 SQVTM, CDR2 ANQGSEA. The CDR3 extends over 13 amino acids. The CDR3 DNA reads as TGCAGCGTCGGGGGTCTCCGTGCCTACGAGCAGTACTTC. Translating gives CSVGGLRAYEQYF.

This chain uses TRBV27 with TRBJ2-5, with 7 bases fitting TRBD2. CDR1 and CDR2 (germline): MNHEY, SMNVEV (reference sequence). The CDR3 length is 17 residues. The V gene end was trimmed by 0 bases and the J gene end by 2 bases; junction bases not matched to a gene: 9. The CDR3 DNA is TGTGCCAGCAGTTTATCGACTTCGCCGGGGGGTCAAGAGACCCAGTACTTC. This codes for CASSLSTSPGGQETQYF.

This chain connects TRBV5-6 to TRBJ1-1, with unresolved D. V lost 0 bases, J lost 2 bases, and 8 bases lay in between. CDR3 length: 14 amino acids. Germline values: CDR1 SGHDT, CDR2 YYEEEE. The CDR3 bases are TGTGCCAGCAGCTTGGGGCTGGTAAACACTGAAGCTTTCTTT. It is translated as CASSLGLVNTEAFF.